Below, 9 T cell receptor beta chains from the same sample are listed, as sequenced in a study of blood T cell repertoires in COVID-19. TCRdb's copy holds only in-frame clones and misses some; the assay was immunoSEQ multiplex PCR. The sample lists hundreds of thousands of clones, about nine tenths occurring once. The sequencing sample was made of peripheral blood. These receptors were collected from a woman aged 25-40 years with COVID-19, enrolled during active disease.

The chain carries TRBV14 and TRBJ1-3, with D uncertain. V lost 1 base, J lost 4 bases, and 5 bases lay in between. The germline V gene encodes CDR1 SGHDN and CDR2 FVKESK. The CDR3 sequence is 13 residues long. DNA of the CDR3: TGTGCCAGCAGCCAAGGAGCCGGAAACACCATATATTTT. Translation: CASSQGAGNTIYF.

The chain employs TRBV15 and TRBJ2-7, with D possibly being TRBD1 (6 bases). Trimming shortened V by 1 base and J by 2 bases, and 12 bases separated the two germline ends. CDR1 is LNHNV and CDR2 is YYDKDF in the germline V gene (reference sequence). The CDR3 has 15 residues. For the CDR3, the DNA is TGTGCCACCAGCAGAGGTACAGGGCCGGCCTACGAGCAGTACTTC. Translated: CATSRGTGPAYEQYF.

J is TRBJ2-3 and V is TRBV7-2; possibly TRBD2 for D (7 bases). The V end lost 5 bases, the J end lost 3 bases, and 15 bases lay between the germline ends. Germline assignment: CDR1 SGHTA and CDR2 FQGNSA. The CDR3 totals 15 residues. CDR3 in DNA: TGTGCCAGCAGCGGGGGGGCACCGGAGACAGATACGCAGTATTTT. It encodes CASSGGAPETDTQYF. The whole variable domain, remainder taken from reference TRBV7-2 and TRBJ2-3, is GAGVSQSPSNKVTEKGKDVELRCDPISGHTALYWYRQSLGQGLEFLIYFQGNSAPDKSGLPSDRFSAERTGGSVSTLTIQRTQQEDSAVYLCASSGGAPETDTQYFGPGTRLTVL.

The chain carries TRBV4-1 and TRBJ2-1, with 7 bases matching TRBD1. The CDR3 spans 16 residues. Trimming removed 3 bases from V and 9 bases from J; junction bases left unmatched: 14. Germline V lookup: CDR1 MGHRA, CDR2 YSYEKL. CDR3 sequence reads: CASSHIRTGKGSEQFF. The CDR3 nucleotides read TGCGCCAGCAGCCATATCAGGACAGGTAAGGGTAGTGAGCAGTTCTTC.

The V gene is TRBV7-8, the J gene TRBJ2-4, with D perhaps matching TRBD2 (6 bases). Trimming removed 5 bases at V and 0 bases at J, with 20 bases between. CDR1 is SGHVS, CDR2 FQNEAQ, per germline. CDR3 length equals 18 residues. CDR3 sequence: CASSDRPGRRVAKNIQYF. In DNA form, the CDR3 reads TGTGCCAGCAGCGACCGCCCGGGACGGAGGGTAGCCAAAAACATTCAGTACTTC. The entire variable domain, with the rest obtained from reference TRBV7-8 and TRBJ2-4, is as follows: GAGVSQSPRYKVAKRGQDVALRCDPISGHVSLFWYQQALGQGPEFLTYFQNEAQLDKSGLPSDRFFAERPEGSVSTLKIQRTQQEDSAVYLCASSDRPGRRVAKNIQYFGAGTRLSVL.

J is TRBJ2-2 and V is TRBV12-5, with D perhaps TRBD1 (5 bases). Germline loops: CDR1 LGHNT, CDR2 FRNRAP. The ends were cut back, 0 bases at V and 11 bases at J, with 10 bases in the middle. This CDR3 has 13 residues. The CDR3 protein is CASGLVRWGELFF. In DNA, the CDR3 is TGTGCTAGTGGTTTGGTACGGTGGGGCGAGCTGTTTTTT.

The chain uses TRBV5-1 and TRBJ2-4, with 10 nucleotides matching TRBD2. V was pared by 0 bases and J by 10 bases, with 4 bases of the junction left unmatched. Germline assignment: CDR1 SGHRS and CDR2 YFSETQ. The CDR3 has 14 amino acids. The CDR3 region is CASSLDGTSDIQYF. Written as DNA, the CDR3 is TGCGCCAGCAGCTTGGATGGGACTAGCGATATTCAGTACTTC.

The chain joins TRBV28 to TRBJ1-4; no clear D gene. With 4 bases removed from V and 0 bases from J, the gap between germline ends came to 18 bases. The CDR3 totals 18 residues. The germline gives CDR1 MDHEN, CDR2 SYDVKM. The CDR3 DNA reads TGTGCCAGCAGTTCCCCCCTAGGCTATACACCAACTAATGAAAAACTGTTTTTT. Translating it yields CASSSPLGYTPTNEKLFF.

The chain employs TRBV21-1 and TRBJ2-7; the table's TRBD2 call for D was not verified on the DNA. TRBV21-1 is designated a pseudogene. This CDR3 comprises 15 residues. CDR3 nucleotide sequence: TGTGCCAGCAGCAAAGAGGGAGGGAAGGCCTACGAGCAGTACGTC. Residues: CASSKEGGKAYEQYV.